This T cell receptor beta chain was recovered during a study of shared clonotypes between healthy human individuals. Study overall: For every donor, three CD4 naive, three CD4 memory, two CD8 naive and one CD8 memory plates were used.

Assay used: immunoSEQ multiplex PCR; TCRdb lists only in-frame clones, some missing. The sample has 650,000 to 800,000 clones, around 90% seen once. Germline CDR1 MDHEN, CDR2 SYDVKM. This CDR3 has 15 amino acids. The V gene end was trimmed by 5 bases and the J gene end by 7 bases; junction bases not matched to a gene: 7. Notes on the study in general: In having few donors, the study represented limited genetic and exposure-history diversity. Blood was the only sampled material, and tissue repertoires likely differ. Generation probability values for non-shared clonotypes were lower than those for clonotypes shared by all four donors.

With regard to this clone: Antigen: not known.

Naive CD8 populations comprised CD45RO-negative cells positively selected for CCR7, excluding terminally differentiated effector memory CD45RA+ cells. The sample comprised naive CD8+ T cells sorted from blood. The receptor was derived from a young man in good health. The chain couples TRBV28 to TRBJ2-7, with 14 bases identical to TRBD2. The CDR3 region has the DNA TGTGCCAGCAGTCAAGCGGGACTAGCGGGAGATGAGCAGTACTTC. It is translated as CASSQAGLAGDEQYF.